Detailed here is one TCR beta chain. Antigen specificity is unknown. The authors produced TCR alpha and TCR beta cDNA libraries with sample barcodes and UMIs by 5'RACE using constant-segment primers. TCRdb recomputed calls from the 5' RACE reads with MiXCR, one row per CDR3 protein. The sample contains around 300,000 distinct CDR3 sequences, more than 13% of which appear only once. CDR3 length equals 16 residues. The germline CDR1 and CDR2 sequences are ENHRY and SYGVKD. V lost 0 bases to trimming and J lost 8 bases, with 14 bases between them. This entry belongs to a study of T-cell memory formation after mild COVID-19. General study findings and limits: CD4+ bias marked clones expanding day 15 to 37, unlike balanced contracting clones. The appearance of some responding clones in pre-infection memory suggested that cross-reactive memory joined.

This receptor was taken from a man between 18 and 35 years old who had mild COVID-19 (a few samples of this study predate the infection). Cell type and time point are not known. Sequenced sample: PBMCs or a T cell subset sorted from them (not recorded which). V and J are TRBV10-3 and TRBJ2-6; D is unresolved. The CDR3 protein is CAISESSTWNTNVLTF. The CDR3 DNA reads TGTGCCATCAGTGAGTCGTCGACATGGAATACCAACGTCCTGACTTTC.